The entry that follows covers one T cell receptor beta chain sequence. Its antigen is unknown. The sample belongs to a study of cytomegalovirus exposure and HLA in healthy donors. Study-wide points: Some V segments (TRBV6-2 and TRBV6-3 among them) were excluded as indistinguishable. Most of the CMV-associated TCR beta chains (in a later analysis) appeared to be HLA-restricted.

The primer mix had 60 Vbeta and 13 Jbeta primers. Sequenced by immunoSEQ multiplex PCR; TCRdb stores in-frame clones only, minus some. The table gives fewer than 60,000 clones; the top ten clones make up less than 15% of it. The CDR3 is 15 residues long. J was trimmed by 6 bases and V by 4 bases; bases with no gene match: 8. Germline V gene lookup returns CDR1 SGHDT and CDR2 YYEEEE. The sample was PBMCs. This receptor was taken from a woman aged 25-40 years in good health and CMV-seropositive. The rearrangement links TRBV5-6 to TRBJ2-2, with 8 bases matching TRBD2. In DNA, the CDR3 is TGTGCCAGCAGCCCCTTAGGGACTAGGTCCGGGGAGCTGTTTTTT. Amino acids: CASSPLGTRSGELFF.